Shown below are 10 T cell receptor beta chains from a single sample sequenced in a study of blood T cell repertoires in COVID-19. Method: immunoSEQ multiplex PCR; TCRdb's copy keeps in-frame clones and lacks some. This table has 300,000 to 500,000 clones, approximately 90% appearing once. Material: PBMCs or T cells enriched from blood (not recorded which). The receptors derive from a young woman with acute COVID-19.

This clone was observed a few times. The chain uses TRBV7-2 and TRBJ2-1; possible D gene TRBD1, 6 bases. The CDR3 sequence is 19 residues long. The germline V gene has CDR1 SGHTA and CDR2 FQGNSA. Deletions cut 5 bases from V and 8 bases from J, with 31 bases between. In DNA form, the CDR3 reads TGTGCCAGCAGCCTGCTATGGTTTGCCGGGACAAAGTTTCGGGATGAGCAGTTCTTC. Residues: CASSLLWFAGTKFRDEQFF. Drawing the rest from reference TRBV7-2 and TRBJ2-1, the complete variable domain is GAGVSQSPSNKVTEKGKDVELRCDPISGHTALYWYRQSLGQGLEFLIYFQGNSAPDKSGLPSDRFSAERTGGSVSTLTIQRTQQEDSAVYLCASSLLWFAGTKFRDEQFFGPGTRLTVL.

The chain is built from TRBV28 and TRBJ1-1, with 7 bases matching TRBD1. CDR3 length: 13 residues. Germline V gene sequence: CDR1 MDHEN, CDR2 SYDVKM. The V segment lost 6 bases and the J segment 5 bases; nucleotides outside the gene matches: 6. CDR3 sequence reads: CASRTGARTEAFF. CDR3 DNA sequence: TGTGCCAGCAGAACAGGGGCGAGGACTGAAGCTTTCTTT.

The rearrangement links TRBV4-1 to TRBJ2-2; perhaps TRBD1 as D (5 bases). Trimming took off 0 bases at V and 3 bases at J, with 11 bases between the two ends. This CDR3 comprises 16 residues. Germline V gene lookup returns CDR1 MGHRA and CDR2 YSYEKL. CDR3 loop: CASSQDPAGYTGELFF. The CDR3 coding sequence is TGCGCCAGCAGCCAAGATCCAGCAGGGTACACCGGGGAGCTGTTTTTT.

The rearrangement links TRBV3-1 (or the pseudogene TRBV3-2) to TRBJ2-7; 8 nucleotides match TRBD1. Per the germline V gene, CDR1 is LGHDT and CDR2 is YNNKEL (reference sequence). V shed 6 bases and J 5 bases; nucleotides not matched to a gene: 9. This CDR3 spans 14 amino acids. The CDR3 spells CASSRQGMVNEQYF. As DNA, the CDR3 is TGTGCCAGCAGTCGACAGGGGATGGTGAACGAGCAGTACTTC.

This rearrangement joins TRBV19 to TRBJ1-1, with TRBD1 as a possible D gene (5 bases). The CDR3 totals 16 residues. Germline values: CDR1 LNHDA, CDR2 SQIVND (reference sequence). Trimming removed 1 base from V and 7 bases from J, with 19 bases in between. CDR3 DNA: TGTGCCAGTAGTATAGTCGGGCGGAGGGTCGGGGGTGAAGCTTTCTTT. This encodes CASSIVGRRVGGEAFF.

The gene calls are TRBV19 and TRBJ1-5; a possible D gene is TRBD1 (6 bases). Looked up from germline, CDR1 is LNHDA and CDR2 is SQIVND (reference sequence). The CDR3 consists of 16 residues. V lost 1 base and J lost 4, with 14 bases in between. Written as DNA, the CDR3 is TGTGCCAGTAGTATAGTCCCAGGGGCCGTAAATCAGCCCCAGCATTTT. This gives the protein CASSIVPGAVNQPQHF.

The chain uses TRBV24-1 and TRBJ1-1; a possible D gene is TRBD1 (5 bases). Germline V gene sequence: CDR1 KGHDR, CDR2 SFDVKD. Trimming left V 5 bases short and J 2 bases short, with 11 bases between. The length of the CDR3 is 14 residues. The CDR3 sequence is CATSGAGLNTEAFF. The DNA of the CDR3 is TGTGCCACCAGTGGCGCAGGGTTAAACACTGAAGCTTTCTTT.

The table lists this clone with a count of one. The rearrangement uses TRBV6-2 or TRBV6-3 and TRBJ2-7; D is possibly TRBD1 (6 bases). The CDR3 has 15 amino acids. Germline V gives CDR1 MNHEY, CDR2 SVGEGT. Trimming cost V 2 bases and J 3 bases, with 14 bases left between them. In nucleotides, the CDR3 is TGTGCCAGCAGTTACGAAGGGGGTACACTCTACGAGCAGTACTTC. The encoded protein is CASSYEGGTLYEQYF.

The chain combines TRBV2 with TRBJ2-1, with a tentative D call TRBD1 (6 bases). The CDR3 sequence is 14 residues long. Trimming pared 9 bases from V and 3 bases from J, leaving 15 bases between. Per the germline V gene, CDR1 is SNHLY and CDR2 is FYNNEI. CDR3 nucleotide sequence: TGTGCCAGTAGGGGGACATCCGGCTACAATGAGCAGTTCTTC. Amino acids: CASRGTSGYNEQFF.

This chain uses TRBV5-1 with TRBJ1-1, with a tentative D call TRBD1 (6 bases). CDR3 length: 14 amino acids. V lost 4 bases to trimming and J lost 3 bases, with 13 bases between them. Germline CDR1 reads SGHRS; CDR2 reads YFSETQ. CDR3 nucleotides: TGCGCCAGCAGCGCATGGACAGTTTACACTGAAGCTTTCTTT. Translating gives CASSAWTVYTEAFF. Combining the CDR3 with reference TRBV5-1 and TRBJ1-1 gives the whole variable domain KAGVTQTPRYLIKTRGQQVTLSCSPISGHRSVSWYQQTPGQGLQFLFEYFSETQRNKGNFPGRFSGRQFSNSRSEMNVSTLELGDSALYLCASSAWTVYTEAFFGQGTRLTVV.